What follows describes a single TCR beta chain. Measured with immunoSEQ multiplex PCR; TCRdb has only the in-frame clones, and not every one. This table holds approximately 430,000 clones, more than 80% found once. This entry belongs to a study of blood T cell repertoires in COVID-19. Study-level background: Samples came from the United States, Italy and Spain, spanning acute and convalescent COVID-19. PBMCs, B-cell-depleted T cells, or T cells were the source of the cDNA or gDNA that made up the material.

V shed 8 bases and J 7 bases; nucleotides not matched to a gene: 17. CDR1 is SNHLY, CDR2 FYNNEI, per germline. The length of the CDR3 is 17 residues. V gene TRBV2 combines with J gene TRBJ2-1; TRBD2 matches at 10 bases. The sequence was obtained from a woman younger than 45 with active or convalescent COVID-19. Source material: peripheral blood. The CDR3 sequence is CASAPSGRAGAQNEQFF. In DNA form, the CDR3 reads TGTGCCAGCGCGCCCAGCGGGAGGGCCGGGGCCCAAAATGAGCAGTTCTTC.